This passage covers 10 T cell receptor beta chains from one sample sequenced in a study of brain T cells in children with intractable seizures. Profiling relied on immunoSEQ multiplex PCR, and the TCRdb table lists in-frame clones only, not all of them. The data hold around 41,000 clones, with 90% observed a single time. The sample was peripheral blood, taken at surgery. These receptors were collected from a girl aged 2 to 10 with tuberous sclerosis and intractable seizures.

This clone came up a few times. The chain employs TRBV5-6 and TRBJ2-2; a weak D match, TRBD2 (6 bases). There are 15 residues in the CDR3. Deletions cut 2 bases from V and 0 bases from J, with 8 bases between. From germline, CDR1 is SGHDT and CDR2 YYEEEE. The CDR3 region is CASSFAGTNTGELFF. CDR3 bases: TGTGCCAGCAGCTTTGCGGGGACGAACACCGGGGAGCTGTTTTTT. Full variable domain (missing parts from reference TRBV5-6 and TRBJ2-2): DAGVTQSPTHLIKTRGQQVTLRCSPKSGHDTVSWYQQALGQGPQFIFQYYEEEERQRGNFPDRFSGHQFPNYSSELNVNALLLGDSALYLCASSFAGTNTGELFFGEGSRLTVL.

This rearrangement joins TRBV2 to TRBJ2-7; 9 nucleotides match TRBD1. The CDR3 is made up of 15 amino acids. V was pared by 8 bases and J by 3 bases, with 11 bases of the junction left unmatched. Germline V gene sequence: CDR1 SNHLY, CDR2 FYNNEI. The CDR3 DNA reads TGTGCCAGCTCGCTACCTGGACAGGGGTACTACGAGCAGTACGTC. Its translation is CASSLPGQGYYEQYV.

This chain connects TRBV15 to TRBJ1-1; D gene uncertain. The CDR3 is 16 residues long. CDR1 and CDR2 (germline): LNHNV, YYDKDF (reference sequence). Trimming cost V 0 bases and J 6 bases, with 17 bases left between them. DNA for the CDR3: TGTGCCACCAGCAGAGATGGGTTTCCCTGGACGGCTGAAGCTTTCTTT. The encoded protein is CATSRDGFPWTAEAFF.

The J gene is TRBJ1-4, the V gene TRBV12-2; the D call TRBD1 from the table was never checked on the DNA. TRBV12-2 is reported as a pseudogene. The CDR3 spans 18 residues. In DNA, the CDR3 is TGTGCAAGTCGCTTACAAGACAGGGGCGGGTATACTAATGAAAAACTGTTTTTT. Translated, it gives CASRLQDRGGYTNEKLFF.

CDR3 sequence (DNA): TGTGCCAGCAGATGGACTAGTTCAGCCACCGGGGAGCTGTTTTTT. Translated: CASRWTSSATGELFF. The gene calls are TRBV2 and TRBJ2-2; TRBD2 matches 7 bases. This CDR3 has 15 amino acids. V trimming: 6 bases; J trimming: 4 bases; junction bases outside the gene matches: 8. Germline V gene lookup returns CDR1 SNHLY and CDR2 FYNNEI.

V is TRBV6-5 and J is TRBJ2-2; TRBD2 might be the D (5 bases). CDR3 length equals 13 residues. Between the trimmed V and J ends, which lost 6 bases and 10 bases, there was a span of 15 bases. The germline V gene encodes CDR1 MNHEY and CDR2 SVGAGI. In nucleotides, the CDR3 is TGTGCCAGCAGCAAACAGTGGGGAGAGGAGCTGTTTTTT. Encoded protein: CASSKQWGEELFF.

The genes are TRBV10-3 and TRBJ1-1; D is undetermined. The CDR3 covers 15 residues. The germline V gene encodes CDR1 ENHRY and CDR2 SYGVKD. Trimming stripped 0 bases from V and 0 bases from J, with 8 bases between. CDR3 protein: CAISESGKLNTEAFF. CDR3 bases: TGTGCCATCAGTGAGTCGGGCAAGTTGAACACTGAAGCTTTCTTT.

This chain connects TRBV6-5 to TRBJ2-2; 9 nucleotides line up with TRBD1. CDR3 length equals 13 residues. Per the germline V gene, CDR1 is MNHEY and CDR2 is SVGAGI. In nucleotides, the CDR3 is TGTGTGGGACAGGGACTTTACACCGGGGAGCTGTTTTTT. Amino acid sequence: CVGQGLYTGELFF.

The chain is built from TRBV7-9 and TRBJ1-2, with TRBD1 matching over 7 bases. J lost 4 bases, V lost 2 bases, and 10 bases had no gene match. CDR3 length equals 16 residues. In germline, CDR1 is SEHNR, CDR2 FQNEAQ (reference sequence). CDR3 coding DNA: TGTGCCAGCAGCTTAAAATCAGGGGGGCTCACCTATGGCTACACCTTC. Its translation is CASSLKSGGLTYGYTF.

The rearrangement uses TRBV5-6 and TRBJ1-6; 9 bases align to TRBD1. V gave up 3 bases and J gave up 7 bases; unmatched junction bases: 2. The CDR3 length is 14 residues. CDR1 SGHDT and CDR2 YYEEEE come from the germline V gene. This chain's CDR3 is CASSYRGRNSPLHF. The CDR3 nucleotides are TGTGCCAGCAGCTACAGGGGGCGCAATTCACCCCTCCACTTT.